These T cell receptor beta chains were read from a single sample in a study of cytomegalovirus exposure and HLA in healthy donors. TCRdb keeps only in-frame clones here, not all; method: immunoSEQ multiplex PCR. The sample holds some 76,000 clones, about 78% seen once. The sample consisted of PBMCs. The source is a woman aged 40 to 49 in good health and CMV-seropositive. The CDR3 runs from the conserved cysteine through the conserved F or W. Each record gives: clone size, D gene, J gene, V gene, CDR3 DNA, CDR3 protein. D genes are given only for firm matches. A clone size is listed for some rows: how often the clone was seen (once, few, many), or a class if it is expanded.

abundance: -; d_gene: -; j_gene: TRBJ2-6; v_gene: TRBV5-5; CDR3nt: TGCGCCAGCAGCCAAGAAGAGGGATCTGGGGCCAACGTCCTGACTTTC; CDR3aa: CASSQEEGSGANVLTF
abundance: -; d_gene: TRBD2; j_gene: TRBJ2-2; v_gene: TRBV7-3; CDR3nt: TGTGCCAGCAGCCAAGGACTAGCGGGGGGGATCGGGGAGCTGTTTTTT; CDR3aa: CASSQGLAGGIGELFF
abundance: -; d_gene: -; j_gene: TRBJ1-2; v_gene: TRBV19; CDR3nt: TGTGCCAGTAGTATTGGAGATTACGAGGGCTACACCTTC; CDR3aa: CASSIGDYEGYTF
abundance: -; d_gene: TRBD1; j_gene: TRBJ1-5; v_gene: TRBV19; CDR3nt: TGTGCCAGCACAGGGGCCCCCGGGCCCCAGCATTTT; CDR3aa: CASTGAPGPQHF
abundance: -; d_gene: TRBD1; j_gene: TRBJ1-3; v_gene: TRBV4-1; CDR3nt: TGCGCCAGCAGCCAAGATATCAACAGGGGGTACACCATATATTTT; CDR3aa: CASSQDINRGYTIYF
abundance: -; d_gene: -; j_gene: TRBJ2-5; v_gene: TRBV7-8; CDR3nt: TGTGCCAGCAGCTTAGAACTGACCCAGTACTTC; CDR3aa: CASSLELTQYF
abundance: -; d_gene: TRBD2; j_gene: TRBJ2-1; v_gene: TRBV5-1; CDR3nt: TGCGCCAGCAGCTTGGGTAGTCTAGCGGGGAGAAACAATGAGCAGTTCTTC; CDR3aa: CASSLGSLAGRNNEQFF
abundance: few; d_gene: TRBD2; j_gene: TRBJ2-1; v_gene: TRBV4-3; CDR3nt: TGCGCCAGCAGCCAAGATCAGGGAAGCGGGGGCAATGAGCAGTTCTTC; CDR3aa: CASSQDQGSGGNEQFF
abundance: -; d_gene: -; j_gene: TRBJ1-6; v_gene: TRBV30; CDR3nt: TGTGCCTGGGACAGCCTAAGGCTCCCGTCAAGCTCCTATAATTCACCCCTCCACTTT; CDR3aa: CAWDSLRLPSSSYNSPLHF
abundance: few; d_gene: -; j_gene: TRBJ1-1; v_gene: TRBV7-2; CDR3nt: TGTGCCAGCAGCTCAAGCTCAAGGGGTATGAACACTGAAGCTTTCTTT; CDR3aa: CASSSSSRGMNTEAFF
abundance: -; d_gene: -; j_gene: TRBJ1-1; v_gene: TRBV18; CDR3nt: TGTGCCAGCTCAAAGGACAGAATGAACACTGAAGCTTTCTTT; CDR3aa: CASSKDRMNTEAFF
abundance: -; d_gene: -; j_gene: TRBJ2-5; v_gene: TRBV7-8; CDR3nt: TGTGCCAGCAGCTTCGGGACACGGGAATGTGAGACCCAGTACTTC; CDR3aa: CASSFGTRECETQYF
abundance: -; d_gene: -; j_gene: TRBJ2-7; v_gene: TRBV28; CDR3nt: TGTGCCAGCACAGCCGGACAACCTTCCTACGAGCAGTACTTC; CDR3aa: CASTAGQPSYEQYF
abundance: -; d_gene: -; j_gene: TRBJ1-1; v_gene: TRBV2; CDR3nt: TGTGCCAGCAGTCCCCGGCGGGGGCATCCCGACACTGAAGCTTTCTTT; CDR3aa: CASSPRRGHPDTEAFF
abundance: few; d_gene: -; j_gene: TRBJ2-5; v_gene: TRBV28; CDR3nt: TGTGCCAGCAGTCTCCCCCCCCAGGGTTTGGCTGAGACCCAGTACTTC; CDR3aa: CASSLPPQGLAETQYF
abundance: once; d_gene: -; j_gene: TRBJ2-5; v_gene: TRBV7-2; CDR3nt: TGTGCCAGCAGCTTAAATATGGGGCCAGAGACCCAGTACTTC; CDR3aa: CASSLNMGPETQYF
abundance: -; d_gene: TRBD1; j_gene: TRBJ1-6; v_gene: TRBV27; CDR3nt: TGTGCCAGCAGTTTAAGGACAGGGACCAATTCACCCCTCCACTTT; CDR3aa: CASSLRTGTNSPLHF
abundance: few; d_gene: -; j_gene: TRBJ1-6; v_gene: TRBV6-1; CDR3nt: TGTGCCAGCAGTGAAACAGATAATTCACCCCTCCACTTT; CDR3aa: CASSETDNSPLHF
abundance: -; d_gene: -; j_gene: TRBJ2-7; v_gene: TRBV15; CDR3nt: TGTGCCACCAGCATCAGGGGAGCCTACGAGCAGTACTTC; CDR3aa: CATSIRGAYEQYF
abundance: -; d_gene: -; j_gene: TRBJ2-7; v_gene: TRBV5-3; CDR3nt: TGTGCCAGAAGCTTAGTCGGCCTAAGAGGCGAGCAGTACTTC; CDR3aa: CARSLVGLRGEQYF
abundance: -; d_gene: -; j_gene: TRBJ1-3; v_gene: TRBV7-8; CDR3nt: TGTGCCAGCAGCTTAGACGGACTCTCTGGAAACACCATATATTTT; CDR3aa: CASSLDGLSGNTIYF
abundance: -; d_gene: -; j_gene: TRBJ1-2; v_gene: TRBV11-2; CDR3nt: TGTGCCAGCAGCACCTTAACGGCAGGGGACCATGGCTACACCTTC; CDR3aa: CASSTLTAGDHGYTF
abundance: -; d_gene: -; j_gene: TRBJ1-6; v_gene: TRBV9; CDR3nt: TGTGCCAGCAGCTCCGCAGGCTTAAATTCACCCCTCCACTTT; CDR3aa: CASSSAGLNSPLHF
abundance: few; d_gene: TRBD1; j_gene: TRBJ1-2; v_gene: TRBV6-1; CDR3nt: TGTGCCACCCTCATTCGGGACAGTCATGGCTACACCTTC; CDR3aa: CATLIRDSHGYTF
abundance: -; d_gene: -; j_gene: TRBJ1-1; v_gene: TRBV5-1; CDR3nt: TGCGCCAGCAGCTTGGTTGTAGGGGTGAACACTGAAGCTTTCTTT; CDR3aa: CASSLVVGVNTEAFF
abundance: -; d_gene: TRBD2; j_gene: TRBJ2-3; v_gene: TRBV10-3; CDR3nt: TGTGCCATCAGTGATTCTATAGCGGGGGGGCAGACAGATACGCAGTATTTT; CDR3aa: CAISDSIAGGQTDTQYF
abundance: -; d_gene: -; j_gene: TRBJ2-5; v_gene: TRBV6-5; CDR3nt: TGTGCCAGCAGTAAAATAAAAGAGCGCCAGTACTTC; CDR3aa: CASSKIKERQYF
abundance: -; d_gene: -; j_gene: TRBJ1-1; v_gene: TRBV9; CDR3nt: TGTGCCAGCAGCGTCGAGGGCCAGAACACTGAAGCTTTCTTT; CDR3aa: CASSVEGQNTEAFF
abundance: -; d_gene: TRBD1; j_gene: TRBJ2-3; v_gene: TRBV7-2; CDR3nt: TGTGCCAGCAGCTTAGGGGGAACAGGGGCGAGGGGCTCCCAGTATTTT; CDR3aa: CASSLGGTGARGSQYF
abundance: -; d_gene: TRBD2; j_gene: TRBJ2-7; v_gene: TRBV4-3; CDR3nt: TGCGCCAGCAGCCAAGCCTACCTAGCGGGGGTGGCCTACGAGCAGTACTTC; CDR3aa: CASSQAYLAGVAYEQYF
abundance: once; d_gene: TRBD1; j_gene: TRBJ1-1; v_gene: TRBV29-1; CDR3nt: TGCAGCGTTGAAGATCCCCATCGACAGGGGAATACAGCTTTCTTT; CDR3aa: CSVEDPHRQGNTAFF
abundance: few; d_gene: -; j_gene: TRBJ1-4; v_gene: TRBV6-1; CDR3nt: TGTGCCAGCACTGGGCTGGGGCCGCTTAATGAAAAACTGTTTTTT; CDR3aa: CASTGLGPLNEKLFF
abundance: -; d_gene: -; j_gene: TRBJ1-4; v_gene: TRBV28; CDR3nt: TGTGCCAGCACCCCCGCGGGGCTTAATGAAAAACTGTTTTTT; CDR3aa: CASTPAGLNEKLFF
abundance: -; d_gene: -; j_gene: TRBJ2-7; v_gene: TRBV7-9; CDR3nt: TGTGCCAGCCATATGGCAGGGGCCTACGAGCAGTACTTC; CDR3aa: CASHMAGAYEQYF
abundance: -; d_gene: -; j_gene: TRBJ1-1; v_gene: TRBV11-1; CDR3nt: TGTGCCAGCAGCTCAGAGGGGGACACTGAAGCTTTCTTT; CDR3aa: CASSSEGDTEAFF
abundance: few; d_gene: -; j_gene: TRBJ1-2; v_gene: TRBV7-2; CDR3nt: TGTGCCAGCAGTCCTGACAGAAACTATGGCTACACCTTC; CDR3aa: CASSPDRNYGYTF
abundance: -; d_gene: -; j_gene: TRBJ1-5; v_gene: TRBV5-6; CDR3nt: TGTGCCAGCAGCTTGTGGGAGCAGCCCCAGCATTTT; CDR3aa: CASSLWEQPQHF
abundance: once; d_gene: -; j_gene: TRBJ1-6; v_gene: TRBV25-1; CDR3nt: TGTGCCAGCAGTGCGAGCTCCTATAATTCACCCCTCCACTTT; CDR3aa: CASSASSYNSPLHF
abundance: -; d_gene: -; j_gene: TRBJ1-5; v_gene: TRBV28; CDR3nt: TGTGCCAGCAGTTTAATCTACAGCAATCAGCCCCAGCATTTT; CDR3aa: CASSLIYSNQPQHF
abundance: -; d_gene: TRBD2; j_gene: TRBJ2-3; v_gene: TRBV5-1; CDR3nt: TGCGCCAGCAGCCCCCTGGGGCGGGGGGGCATAAATACGCAGTATTTT; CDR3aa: CASSPLGRGGINTQYF
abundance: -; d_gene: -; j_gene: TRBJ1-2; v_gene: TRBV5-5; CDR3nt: TGTGCCAGCAGTTACATGACAGAGAGATATGGCTACACCTTC; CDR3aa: CASSYMTERYGYTF
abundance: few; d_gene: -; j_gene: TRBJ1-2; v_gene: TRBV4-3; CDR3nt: TGCGCCAGCAGCCAATCCTTACAGGGAGATCATGGCTACACCTTC; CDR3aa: CASSQSLQGDHGYTF
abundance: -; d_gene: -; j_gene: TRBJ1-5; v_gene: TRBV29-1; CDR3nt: TGCAGCGTTTCCAGGGATAGCAATCAGCCCCAGCATTTT; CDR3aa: CSVSRDSNQPQHF